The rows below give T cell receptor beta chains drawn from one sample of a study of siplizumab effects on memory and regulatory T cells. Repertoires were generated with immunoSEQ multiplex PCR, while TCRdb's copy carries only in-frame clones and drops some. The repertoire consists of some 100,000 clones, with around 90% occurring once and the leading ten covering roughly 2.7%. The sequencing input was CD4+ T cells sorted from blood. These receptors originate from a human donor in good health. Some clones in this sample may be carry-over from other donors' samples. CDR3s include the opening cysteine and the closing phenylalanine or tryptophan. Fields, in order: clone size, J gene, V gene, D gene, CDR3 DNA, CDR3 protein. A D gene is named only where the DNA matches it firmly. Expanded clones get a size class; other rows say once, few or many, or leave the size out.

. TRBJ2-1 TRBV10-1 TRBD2 TGCGCCAGCAGTGAGGCGGGACTAGCGGGCGCCTACAATGAGCAGTTCTTC CASSEAGLAGAYNEQFF
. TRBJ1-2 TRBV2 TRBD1 TGTGCCAGCAGTGAGGCACGCCTTTTACCGGGACAGGGGTTCTATGGCTACACCTTC CASSEARLLPGQGFYGYTF
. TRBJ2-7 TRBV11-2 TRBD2 TGTGCCAGCAGCTTTATAGCGGGAGAGCAGTACTTC CASSFIAGEQYF
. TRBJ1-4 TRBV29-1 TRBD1 TGCAGCGTACGGGACAGTGTTGGTGAAAAACTGTTTTTT CSVRDSVGEKLFF
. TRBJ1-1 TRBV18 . TGTGCCAGCTCACCGACTGAGGGACAGAACACTGAAGCTTTCTTT CASSPTEGQNTEAFF
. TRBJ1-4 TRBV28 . TGTGCCAGCAGTTTATTAAGCAGACACCAAGCAACTAATGAAAAACTGTTTTTT CASSLLSRHQATNEKLFF
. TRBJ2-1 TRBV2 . TGTGCCAGCAGTGAAGCGCAAAGCGGAGGCTACAATGAGCAGTTCTTC CASSEAQSGGYNEQFF
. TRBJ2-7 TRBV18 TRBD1 TGTGCCAGCTCACAACGGACAGGGGGATCCTACGAGCAGTACTTC CASSQRTGGSYEQYF
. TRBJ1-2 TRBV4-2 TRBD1 TGTGCCAGCAGCCAAGAGACAGGGGTTAACTATGGCTACACCTTC CASSQETGVNYGYTF
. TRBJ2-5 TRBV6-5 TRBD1 TGTGCCAGCAGCCAAGGGACAGGGGGGCCCGAGACCCAGTACTTC CASSQGTGGPETQYF
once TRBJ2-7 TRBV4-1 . TGCGCCAGCAGCCAGACTTACACAACGAGCTCCTACGAGCAGTACTTC CASSQTYTTSSYEQYF
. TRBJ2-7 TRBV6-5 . TGTGCCAGCACAGGACCGGGCTACGAGCAGTACTTC CASTGPGYEQYF
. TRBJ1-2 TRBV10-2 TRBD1 TGCGCCAGCAGTACGGGACAGAACTATGGCTACACCTTC CASSTGQNYGYTF
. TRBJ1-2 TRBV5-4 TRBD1 TGTGCCAGCACCATTAACCGGGACAGGGTAGCCTATGGCTACACCTTC CASTINRDRVAYGYTF
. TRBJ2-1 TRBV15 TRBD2 TGTGCCACCAGCAGAGGGACTAGCGGGACCTACAATGAGCAGTTCTTC CATSRGTSGTYNEQFF
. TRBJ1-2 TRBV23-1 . TGCGCCAAGAGTCATGGCTACACCTTC CAKSHGYTF
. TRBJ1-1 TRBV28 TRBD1 TGTGCCAGCAGTGGACAGGGGGCCGGGAACACTGAAGCTTTCTTT CASSGQGAGNTEAFF
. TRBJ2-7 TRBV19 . TGTGCCAGTAGCCACAGGGAATGGTACGAGCAGTACTTC CASSHREWYEQYF
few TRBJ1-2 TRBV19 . TGTGCCAGTAGTATACGGGGGGGCCAGGACTATGGCTACACCTTC CASSIRGGQDYGYTF
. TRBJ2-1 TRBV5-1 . TGCGCCAGCAGCCTGGACGGGGGAGGCTATTACAATGAGCAGTTCTTC CASSLDGGGYYNEQFF
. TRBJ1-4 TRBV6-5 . TGTGCCAGCAGTTTGCTGGGGGCCACTAATGAAAAACTGTTTTTT CASSLLGATNEKLFF
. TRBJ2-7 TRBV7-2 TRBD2 TGTGCCAGCAGCTTACTGGCTTCGGTTAGCGGGACCTCCTACGAGCAGTACTTC CASSLLASVSGTSYEQYF
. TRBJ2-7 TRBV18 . TGTGCCAGCTCACCACGATACGAGCAGTACTTC CASSPRYEQYF
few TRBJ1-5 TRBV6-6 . TGTGCCAGCAGTTCCGCTAGCAATCAGCCCCAGCATTTT CASSSASNQPQHF
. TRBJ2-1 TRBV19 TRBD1 TGTGCCAGTAGTATATCCGGGACAGGCCTTACTGCCAATGAGCAGTTCTTC CASSISGTGLTANEQFF
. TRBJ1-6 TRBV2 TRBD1 TGTGCCAGCAAAGGGACAGCCGATTCGCCCCTCCACTTT CASKGTADSPLHF
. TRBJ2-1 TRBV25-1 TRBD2 TGTGCCAGCAGTGAATCGAGACCTAGCGGGACTAGTGAGCAGTTCTTC CASSESRPSGTSEQFF
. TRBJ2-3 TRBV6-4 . TGTGCCAGCAGTGTAGCTAGCCGCAAGGATACGCAGTATTTT CASSVASRKDTQYF
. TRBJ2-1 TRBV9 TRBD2 TGTGCCAGCAGCCAAGCGGGGGGCTACAATGAGCAGTTCTTC CASSQAGGYNEQFF
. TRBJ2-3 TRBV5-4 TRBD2 TGTGCCAGCAGCTGGGGACTAGCGGGAGGAGATACGCAGTATTTT CASSWGLAGGDTQYF
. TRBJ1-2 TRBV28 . TGTGCCAGCAGTTTTCATCCGAGCTCTAACTATGGCTACACCTTC CASSFHPSSNYGYTF
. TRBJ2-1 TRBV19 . TGTGCCAGTAGTATAGGGGGGGAAGGGGCATACAATGAGCAGTTCTTC CASSIGGEGAYNEQFF
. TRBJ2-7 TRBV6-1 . TGTGCCAGCCGGGCGGGAATTCTCTACGAGCAGTACTTC CASRAGILYEQYF
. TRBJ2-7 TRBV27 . TGTGCCAGCAGTGCGGGACGGTCGAGCTCCTACGAGCAGTACTTC CASSAGRSSSYEQYF
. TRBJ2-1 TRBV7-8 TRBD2 TGTGCCAGCAGCTTTTCTGGGTTGGCCGGGAGTCGGGGGGACAATGAGCAGTTCTTC CASSFSGLAGSRGDNEQFF
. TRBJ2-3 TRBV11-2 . TGTGCCAGCAGCTTAGACTTATACAAGTTCTCAGATACGCAGTATTTT CASSLDLYKFSDTQYF
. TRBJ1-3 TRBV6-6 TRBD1 TGTGCCAGCAGTTACAAGGGACAGGGGGAGGTGAACACCATATATTTT CASSYKGQGEVNTIYF
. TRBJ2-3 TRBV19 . TGTGCCAGTAGTATCCCCCGGACAAGAGCTAGCACAGATACGCAGTATTTT CASSIPRTRASTDTQYF
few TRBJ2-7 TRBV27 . TGTGCCAGCACCCCAGGGGCGGGGGTGCGGAGGCGCGAGCAGTACTTC CASTPGAGVRRREQYF
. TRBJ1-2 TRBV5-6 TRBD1 TGTGCCAGCAGCCCGGGGACAGGGGAAGGCTATGGCTACACCTTC CASSPGTGEGYGYTF
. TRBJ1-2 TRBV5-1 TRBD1 TGCGCCAGCAGCTTGGCGGGGACAGGGAGCTATGGCTACACCTTC CASSLAGTGSYGYTF
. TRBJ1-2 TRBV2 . TGTGCCAGCAGTGTGGCCGTTAGAGGGGGCTACACCTTC CASSVAVRGGYTF
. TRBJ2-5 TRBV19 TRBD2 TGTGCCAGTAGTATAGGAGGACCGACTAGCGGGGGGTCGGAGACCCAGTACTTC CASSIGGPTSGGSETQYF
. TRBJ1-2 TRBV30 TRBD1 TGTGCCTGGTCCAGGGGGCCCAACTATGGCTACACCTTC CAWSRGPNYGYTF
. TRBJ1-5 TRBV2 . TGTGCCAGCACTCCAGGGTTCAATCAGCCCCAGCATTTT CASTPGFNQPQHF
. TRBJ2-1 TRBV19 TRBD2 TGTGCCAGTAGCGGGAGGGCCTGGTACAATGAGCAGTTCTTC CASSGRAWYNEQFF
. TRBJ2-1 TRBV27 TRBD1 TGTGCCAGCACTTCAGGGGGATACAATGAGCAGTTCTTC CASTSGGYNEQFF
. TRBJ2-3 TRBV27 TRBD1 TGTGCCAGCAAAAAGTCAGGGGGCTTCGGGACAGATACGCAGTATTTT CASKKSGGFGTDTQYF
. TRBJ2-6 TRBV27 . TGTGCCAGCAGTTTCGACGGCTCTGGGGCCAACGTCCTGACTTTC CASSFDGSGANVLTF
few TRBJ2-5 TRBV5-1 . TGCGCCAGCAGCTTGGGACAGTACCAAGAGACCCAGTACTTC CASSLGQYQETQYF
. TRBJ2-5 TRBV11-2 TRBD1 TGTGCCAGCAGCCCGAGGCGGACAGGGGTGGAGACCCAGTACTTC CASSPRRTGVETQYF
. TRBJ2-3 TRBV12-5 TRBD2 TGTGCTAGTGGTTTGGTGAACCTAGCGGGAGTAGATACGCAGTATTTT CASGLVNLAGVDTQYF
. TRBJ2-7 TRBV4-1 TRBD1 TGCGCCAGCAGCCAGGCACTAACAGGGGGCGTCTACGAGCAGTACTTC CASSQALTGGVYEQYF
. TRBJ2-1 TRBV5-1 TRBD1 TGCGCCAGCAGCTTCCGGGACAGGTCCTACAATGAGCAGTTCTTC CASSFRDRSYNEQFF
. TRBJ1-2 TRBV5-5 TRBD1 TGTGCCAGCAGCTTGGGGTGGACAGGGGCCACTGGCTACACCTTC CASSLGWTGATGYTF
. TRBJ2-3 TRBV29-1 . TGCAGCGTTGACGGTCCTAGCCGGTCTGCGGATACGCAGTATTTT CSVDGPSRSADTQYF
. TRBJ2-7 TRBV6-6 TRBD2 TGTGCCAGCAGGCCGACTAGCGGCTCCTACGAGCAGTACTTC CASRPTSGSYEQYF
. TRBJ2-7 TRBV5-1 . TGCGCCAGCAGCTTCACCGGGACAATTACTGGGCAGTACTTC CASSFTGTITGQYF
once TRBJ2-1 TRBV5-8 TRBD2 TGTGCCAGCAGCTTGGCCCTCACTAGCGGGGTTTACAATGAGCAGTTCTTC CASSLALTSGVYNEQFF